The entry that follows covers one TCR beta chain sequence. The CDR3 consists of 14 residues. These data are taken from a study of tumor-infiltrating lymphocytes in oesophageal squamous cell carcinoma. TCRdb re-analysed the PCR reads in MiXCR, keeping a single row per CDR3 protein. The sample lists 9,500 to 13,000 distinct CDR3 sequences; under 65% were seen once. The chain has TRBV12-3 or TRBV12-4 and TRBJ2-1; no clear D gene. The J call may be faulty, since TRBJ2-7 better matches the DNA end. The receptor was derived from a female donor with esophageal squamous cell carcinoma. The specimen sequenced was esophageal tumor tissue. CDR3 region: CASSFLVVRNEQYF. The CDR3, as DNA: TGTGCCAGCAGTTTCCTAGTGGTGCGGAACGAGCAGTACTTC.